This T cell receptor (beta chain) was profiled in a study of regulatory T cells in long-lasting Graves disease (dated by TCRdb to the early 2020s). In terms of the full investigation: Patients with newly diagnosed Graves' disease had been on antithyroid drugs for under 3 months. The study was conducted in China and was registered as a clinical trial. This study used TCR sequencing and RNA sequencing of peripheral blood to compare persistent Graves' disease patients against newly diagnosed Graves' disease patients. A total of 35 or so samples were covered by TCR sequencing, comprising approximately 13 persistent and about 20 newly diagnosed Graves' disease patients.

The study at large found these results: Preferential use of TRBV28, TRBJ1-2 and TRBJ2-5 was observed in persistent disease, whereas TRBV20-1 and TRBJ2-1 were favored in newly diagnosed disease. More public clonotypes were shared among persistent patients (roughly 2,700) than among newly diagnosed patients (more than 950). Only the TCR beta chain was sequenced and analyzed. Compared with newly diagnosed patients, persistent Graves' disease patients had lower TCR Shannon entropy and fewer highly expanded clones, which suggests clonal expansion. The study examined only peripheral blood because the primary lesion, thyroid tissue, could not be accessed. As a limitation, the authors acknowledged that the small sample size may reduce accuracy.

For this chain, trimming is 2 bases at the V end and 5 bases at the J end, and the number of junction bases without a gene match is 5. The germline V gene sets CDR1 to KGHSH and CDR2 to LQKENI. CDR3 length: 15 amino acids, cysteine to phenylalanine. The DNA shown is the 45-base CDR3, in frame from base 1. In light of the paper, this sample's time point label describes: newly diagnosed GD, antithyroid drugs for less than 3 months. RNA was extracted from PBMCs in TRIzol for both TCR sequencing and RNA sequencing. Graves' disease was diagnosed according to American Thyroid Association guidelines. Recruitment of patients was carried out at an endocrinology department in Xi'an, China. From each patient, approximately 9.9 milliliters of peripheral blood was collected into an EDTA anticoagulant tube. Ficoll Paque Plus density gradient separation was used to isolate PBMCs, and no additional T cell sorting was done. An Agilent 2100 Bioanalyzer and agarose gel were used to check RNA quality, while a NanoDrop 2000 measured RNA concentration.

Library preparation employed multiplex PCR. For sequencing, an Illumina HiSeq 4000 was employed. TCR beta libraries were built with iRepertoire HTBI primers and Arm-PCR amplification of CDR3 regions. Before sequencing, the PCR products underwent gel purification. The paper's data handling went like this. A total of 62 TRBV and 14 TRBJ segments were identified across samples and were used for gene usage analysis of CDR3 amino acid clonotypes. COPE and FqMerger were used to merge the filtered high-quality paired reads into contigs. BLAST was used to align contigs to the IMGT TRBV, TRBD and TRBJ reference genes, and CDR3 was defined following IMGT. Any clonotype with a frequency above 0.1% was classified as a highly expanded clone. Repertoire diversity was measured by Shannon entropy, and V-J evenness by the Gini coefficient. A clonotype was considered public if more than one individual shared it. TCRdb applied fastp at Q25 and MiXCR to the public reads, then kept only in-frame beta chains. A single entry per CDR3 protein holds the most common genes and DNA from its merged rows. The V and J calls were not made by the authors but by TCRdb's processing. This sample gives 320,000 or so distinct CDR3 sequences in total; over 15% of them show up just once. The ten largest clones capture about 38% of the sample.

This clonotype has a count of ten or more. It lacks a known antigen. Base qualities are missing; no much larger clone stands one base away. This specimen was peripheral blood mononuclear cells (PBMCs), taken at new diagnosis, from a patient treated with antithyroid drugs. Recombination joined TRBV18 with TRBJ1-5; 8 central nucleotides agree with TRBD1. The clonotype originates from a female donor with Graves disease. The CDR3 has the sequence CASSPTGGKDQPQHF. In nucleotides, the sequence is TGTGCCAGCTCACCAACAGGGGGAAAGGATCAGCCCCAGCATTTT.